This entry lists 15 T cell receptor beta chains sequenced from one sample in a study of Graves' ophthalmopathy and Graves' hyperthyroidism. Amplified material comprised TCR beta CDR3 regions derived from RNA transcripts. HTBI primers served in a first-round RT-PCR, which a second-round multiplex PCR followed. TCRdb re-called the multiplex PCR reads through MiXCR, storing one row per CDR3 protein. The data hold 400,000 to 450,000 distinct CDR3 sequences, with around 21% observed a single time. The sample consisted of peripheral blood. The receptors were gathered from a woman aged 18-29 years with stable Graves' hyperthyroidism.

This clonotype showed up many times. CDR3 sequence reads: CASSSYRGRTYEQYF. Here the CDR3 DNA reads TGTGCCAGCAGTTCGTACAGGGGGCGTACCTACGAGCAGTACTTC. This chain joins TRBV28 and TRBJ2-7; 9 bases agree with TRBD1. J gave up 2 bases and V 4 bases, and 6 bases lay outside the gene matches. Germline-derived CDR1 and CDR2 are MDHEN and SYDVKM. The length of the CDR3 is 15 residues.

This chain uses TRBV5-6 with TRBJ1-2; D not certain. Trimming stripped 0 bases from V and 1 base from J, with 7 bases between. The CDR3 loop spans 14 amino acids. The germline V gene has CDR1 SGHDT and CDR2 YYEEEE. The CDR3 DNA follows: TGTGCCAGCAGCTTGGAGCAGATTAACTATGGCTACACCTTC. This gives the protein CASSLEQINYGYTF.

This clonotype was counted at least ten times. The chain combines TRBV6-5 with TRBJ2-7, with TRBD2 as a possible D gene (5 bases). V was shortened by 3 bases and J by 2 bases, with 14 bases between the two germline ends. The CDR3 has 15 amino acids. CDR1 is MNHEY, CDR2 SVGAGI, per germline. CDR3 amino acids: CASSYRPWGAYEQYF. CDR3 nucleotides: TGTGCCAGCAGTTATAGACCTTGGGGAGCCTACGAGCAGTACTTC.

This clonotype has ten or more counts. The V and J genes are TRBV5-6 and TRBJ1-5; the D is unclear. This CDR3 spans 13 amino acids. Trimming left V 3 bases short and J 3 bases short, with 7 bases between. Looked up from germline, CDR1 is SGHDT and CDR2 is YYEEEE. The CDR3 region has the DNA TGTGCCAGCAGCTCCGAAGACAATCAGCCCCAGCATTTT. Translation gives CASSSEDNQPQHF.

This clonotype was counted ten times or more. The chain combines TRBV20-1 with TRBJ1-3; no clear D gene. Trimming removed 6 bases from V and 2 bases from J, with 11 bases in between. CDR1 and CDR2 (germline): DFQATT, SNEGSKA (reference sequence). The CDR3 totals 13 residues. CDR3 region: CSAKDGTGNTIYF. In DNA form, the CDR3 reads TGCAGTGCAAAGGACGGGACTGGAAACACCATATATTTT.

This clonotype turned up a few times. The rearrangement uses TRBV28 and TRBJ2-5; 7 bases fit TRBD1. The junction had 10 bases not matched to a gene; V was cut back by 4 bases and J by 5 bases. From germline, CDR1 is MDHEN and CDR2 SYDVKM. The CDR3 has 15 residues. The CDR3 region has the DNA TGTGCCAGCAGTTACTACAGGGGCCAGCGGGAGACCCAGTACTTC. Its protein product is CASSYYRGQRETQYF. Full variable domain (outside the CDR3, taken from reference TRBV28 and TRBJ2-5): DVKVTQSSRYLVKRTGEKVFLECVQDMDHENMFWYRQDPGLGLRLIYFSYDVKMKEKGDIPEGYSVSREKKERFSLILESASTNQTSMYLCASSYYRGQRETQYFGPGTRLLVL.

This clonotype was detected a few times. The V call is TRBV19, the J call TRBJ2-7, with 7 bases fitting TRBD2. Trimming at V came to 11 bases and at J to 2 bases, leaving 12 bases not matched to a gene. This CDR3 contains 14 residues. CDR1 is LNHDA and CDR2 is SQIVND in the germline V gene (reference sequence). CDR3 nucleotides: TGTGCCCTACCTAGGCTAGCGGATGCCTACGAGCAGTACTTC. Its protein product is CALPRLADAYEQYF.

V is TRBV6-2 or TRBV6-3 and J is TRBJ2-2; 13 bases fit TRBD2. The germline CDR1 and CDR2 sequences are MNHEY and SVGEGT. The ends lost 0 bases at V and 7 bases at J; junction bases unmatched: 14. The CDR3 has 20 amino acids. Here the CDR3 reads CASSYSSRATSGRVGGELFF. The CDR3 DNA follows: TGTGCCAGCAGTTACTCGAGTAGGGCAACTAGCGGGAGGGTCGGCGGGGAGCTGTTTTTT.

A word on this clonotype: A much larger clonotype is one base distant, so this may be a read error. The CDR3 protein is CSAETNPGELFF. The DNA for the CDR3 is TGCAGCGCTGAGACAAATCCAGGGGAGCTGTTTTTT. V gene TRBV29-1 combines with J gene TRBJ2-2; D ambiguous. Germline values: CDR1 SQVTM, CDR2 ANQGSEA. CDR3 length: 12 residues. Trimming cost V 7 bases and J 8 bases, with 14 bases left between them.

This clonotype was seen repeatedly, ten times or more. This chain joins TRBV5-6 and TRBJ1-2, with D unclear. Germline V lookup: CDR1 SGHDT, CDR2 YYEEEE. CDR3 length: 14 residues. Trimming removed 0 bases at V and 3 bases at J, with 9 bases between. CDR3 sequence reads: CASSLDSADYGYTF. CDR3 sequence (DNA): TGTGCCAGCAGCTTGGACAGCGCCGACTATGGCTACACCTTC.

In this sample, this clonotype turned up many times. The V gene is TRBV28, the J gene TRBJ2-7, with D perhaps matching TRBD2 (5 bases). With 6 bases removed from V and 0 bases from J, the gap between germline ends came to 15 bases. This CDR3 spans 15 amino acids. Germline CDR1 reads MDHEN; CDR2 reads SYDVKM. The CDR3 region has the DNA TGTGCCAGCAGCCAAGTGGGAGCGGCCTCCTACGAGCAGTACTTC. Translation: CASSQVGAASYEQYF.

This clonotype was observed many times. This may arise from a read error, as a much more abundant clone is one base away. This chain connects TRBV29-1 to TRBJ1-1, with unresolved D. Germline V gene sequence: CDR1 SQVTM, CDR2 ANQGSEA. V lost 4 bases to trimming and J lost 4 bases, with 10 bases between them. CDR3 size: 12 residues. CDR3 nucleotides: TGCAGCGTTGGTGTCGGCCTCACTGAAGCTTTCTTT. Residues: CSVGVGLTEAFF.

This clonotype was recorded at least ten times. The chain employs TRBV20-1 and TRBJ2-5; 9 bases align to TRBD1. J lost 2 bases, V lost 4 bases, and 17 bases had no gene match. This CDR3 spans 18 amino acids. Looked up from germline, CDR1 is DFQATT and CDR2 is SNEGSKA (reference sequence). CDR3 DNA sequence: TGCAGTGCTAATGACGTGCGGACAGGGGCATCCTTACAAGAGACCCAGTACTTC. Amino acids: CSANDVRTGASLQETQYF.

This clonotype was recorded a few times. This chain uses TRBV14 with TRBJ1-1; D perhaps matches TRBD1 (6 bases). V was clipped by 5 bases and J by 5 bases, with 12 bases between them. The CDR3 runs 13 residues. CDR1 and CDR2 from the germline V gene are SGHDN and FVKESK. The CDR3 DNA is TGTGCCAGCAGCAACTGGGGGACAACTGAAGCTTTCTTT. This gives the protein CASSNWGTTEAFF.

In its sample, this clonotype was seen many times. The genes are TRBV27 and TRBJ2-5; the match to TRBD2 covers 10 bases. The CDR3 sequence is 14 residues long. Germline lookup yields CDR1 MNHEY and CDR2 SMNVEV (reference sequence). After removal of 4 bases from V and 1 base from J, the junction contained 0 bases not matched to a gene. The CDR3 DNA follows: TGTGCCAGCAGTTCTAGCGGGAGCCAAGAGACCCAGTACTTC. This translates into CASSSSGSQETQYF.